This T cell receptor (beta chain) was obtained from a study of blood T cells in healthy people across ages. Study-level results: Per-million-T-cell TCR beta diversity fell roughly linearly with age. Fewer expanded clones and more diversity marked long-lived versus aged donors. Changes in expanded clonotypes were possibly confounded, as the CMV status of donors was unknown.

Trimming shortened V by 0 bases and J by 6 bases, and 9 bases separated the two germline ends. Germline V gene data show CDR1 as SGHRS and CDR2 as YFSETQ. This CDR3 comprises 13 residues. Extraction of total RNA produced a minimum of 5.5 micrograms from each sample. A second PCR, run for 7 to 11 cycles, used a sample-barcoded 5' primer plus a J-beta primer mix. Using its own MiXCR run on the 5' RACE reads, TCRdb lists one record per CDR3 protein. The data contain 550,000 to 750,000 distinct CDR3 sequences, under 25% of them singletons. With respect to this clonotype: No antigen is known for it.

The chain couples TRBV5-1 to TRBJ1-2, with D perhaps matching TRBD1 (6 bases). This receptor was identified in a man between 65 and 79 years old in good health. Sequencing was carried out using blood. The chain's CDR3 is CASSLETGNGYTF. The CDR3 DNA follows: TGCGCCAGCAGCTTGGAGACAGGAAATGGCTACACCTTC. The full variable domain, its missing parts supplied by reference TRBV5-1 and TRBJ1-2, is KAGVTQTPRYLIKTRGQQVTLSCSPISGHRSVSWYQQTPGQGLQFLFEYFSETQRNKGNFPGRFSGRQFSNSRSEMNVSTLELGDSALYLCASSLETGNGYTFGSGTRLTVV.